The 9 T cell receptor beta chains below come from one sample, sequenced in a study of blood T cells in healthy people across ages. Using a J-beta primer mix together with a sample-barcoded 5' primer, a second PCR was run for roughly 7 to 11 cycles. MiXCR, run by TCRdb on the 5' RACE reads, gives a single entry per CDR3 protein. The sample lists hundreds of thousands of distinct CDR3 sequences; around half were seen once. Sequencing was done on a sample of blood. Receptor source: a woman aged 60 to 75 in good health.

The V gene is TRBV5-1, the J gene TRBJ2-2; 8 bases align to TRBD2. Trimming cost V 6 bases and J 3 bases; bases outside gene matches: 4. The germline gives CDR1 SGHRS, CDR2 YFSETQ. CDR3 length equals 14 residues. The CDR3 nucleotides are TGCGCCAGCATTCCGGGGGGGGACACCGGGGAGCTGTTTTTT. Amino acids: CASIPGGDTGELFF.

This sequence joins TRBV3-1 and TRBJ2-1; perhaps TRBD1 as D (5 bases). V shed 4 bases and J shed 13 bases, with 20 bases lying between them. Germline V gene data show CDR1 as LGHDT and CDR2 as YNNKEL (reference sequence). There are 14 residues in the CDR3. CDR3 coding DNA: TGTGCCAGCAGCCCGTCCAGGGATCAAGAGACCCAGTTCTTC. Translated: CASSPSRDQETQFF.

The rearrangement links TRBV5-4 to TRBJ2-5, with 9 bases lining up with TRBD1. Gene TRBJ2-7 matches the end of the DNA better, so the J call may be wrong. The V gene's germline CDR1 is SGHNT and CDR2 YYREEE (reference sequence). The CDR3 spans 14 residues. Here the CDR3 DNA reads TGTGCCAGCAGCTACCCGGGACAGGGACTCGAGCAGTACTTC. Amino acid sequence: CASSYPGQGLEQYF.

The V and J genes are TRBV7-8 and TRBJ1-2; D is undetermined. CDR3 size: 12 residues. Per the germline V gene, CDR1 is SGHVS and CDR2 is FQNEAQ. V was trimmed by 5 bases and J by 4 bases, leaving 8 bases between them. DNA for the CDR3: TGTGCCAGCAGCGACCCCGGCTATGGCTACACCTTC. Translation gives CASSDPGYGYTF.

Only a few counts were recorded for this clonotype. The V call is TRBV11-2, the J call TRBJ2-4; 15 nucleotides agree with TRBD2. The CDR3 is 22 amino acids. Trimming removed 5 bases from V and 0 bases from J; junction bases left unmatched: 17. CDR1 and CDR2 from the germline V gene are SGHAT and FQNNGV. The CDR3 is CASSTSGLAGGPLLIAKNIQYF. CDR3 DNA sequence: TGTGCCAGCAGCACATCCGGACTAGCGGGAGGGCCTCTCTTAATAGCCAAAAACATTCAGTACTTC.

This clonotype was seen just once. Sequence at one end of the junction differs from germline and may be a read error. The chain links TRBV3-1 to TRBJ2-4; TRBD1 matches at 10 bases. TRBJ2-7 matches the DNA end more closely, so the J call is doubtful. The CDR3 is made up of 18 amino acids. Germline CDR1 reads LGHDT; CDR2 reads YNNKEL (reference sequence). This CDR3 is CASSQATGGLSLTYEQYF. As DNA, the CDR3 is TGTGCCAGTAGCCAAGCGACAGGGGGCCTTTCTTTGACCTACGAGCAGTACTTC.

The chain employs TRBV4-3 and TRBJ1-4; TRBD1 matches at 8 bases. V was pared by 0 bases and J by 8 bases, with 5 bases of the junction left unmatched. CDR3 length: 15 residues. Germline-derived CDR1 and CDR2 are LGHNA and YSLEER. For the CDR3, the DNA is TGCGCCAGCAGCCAAGACGCAGGGGGCAACGAAAAACTGTTTTTT. It is translated as CASSQDAGGNEKLFF.

The chain employs TRBV7-2 and TRBJ2-1; TRBD2 matches at 15 bases. CDR3 length: 17 amino acids. V trimming: 5 bases; J trimming: 6 bases; junction bases outside the gene matches: 8. CDR1 is SGHTA, CDR2 FQGNSA, per germline. The CDR3 protein is CASSGPGLAGGGNEQFF. The CDR3 nucleotides read TGTGCCAGCAGCGGCCCGGGACTAGCGGGAGGTGGCAATGAGCAGTTCTTC.

The DNA for the CDR3 is TGCAGTGCAAGTAGGGACAGCCCCACGGACATTCAGTACTTC. As protein: CSASRDSPTDIQYF. This chain uses TRBV20-1 with TRBJ2-7; 7 positions agree with TRBD1. The better agreement between TRBJ2-4 and the DNA end casts doubt on the J call. This CDR3 region has 14 residues. The germline V gene encodes CDR1 DFQATT and CDR2 SNEGSKA (reference sequence).